This entry lists 2 T cell receptor beta chains sequenced from one sample in a study of CD8 T cells in Susac syndrome. Reverse transcription of about 0.5 to 1 ug RNA used random hexamers. MiXCR was run by TCRdb on the immunoSEQ multiplex PCR reads, yielding one entry per CDR3 protein. Of 200,000 to 250,000 distinct CDR3 sequences in the sample, about 95% were seen once. The sample consisted of CD4+ T cells from PBMCs. The source of these receptors is a human donor with multiple sclerosis.

V usage is TRBV30 and J usage is TRBJ1-1, with no clear D. CDR1 and CDR2 from the germline V gene are GTSNPN and SVGIG (reference sequence). CDR3 length: 12 residues. V lost 2 bases, J lost 6 bases, and 10 bases lay in between. For the CDR3, the DNA is TGTGCCTGGAGTTCTGGGAGGGCTGAAGCTTTCTTT. Translating gives CAWSSGRAEAFF.

The chain has TRBV7-9 and TRBJ1-1; perhaps TRBD1 as D (5 bases). The CDR3 is made up of 11 amino acids. The ends were cut back, 3 bases at V and 8 bases at J, with 7 bases in the middle. Germline V gene sequence: CDR1 SEHNR, CDR2 FQNEAQ (reference sequence). CDR3 coding DNA: TGTGCCAGCAGCTTTTCAGGGGAAGCTTTCTTT. It yields the protein CASSFSGEAFF.